This T cell receptor beta chain was documented in a study of Ad26.COV2.S vaccination and SARS-CoV-2 variants. Study-wide points: Vaccine and placebo recipients had comparable breadth of non-spike TCRs.

This sample's treatment: some 20 received Ad26.COV2.S at low or high dose, single or two shots; roughly 5 received placebo; per-sample allocation not given. The samples date from day 63 after the first vaccine or placebo injection. Clones were sequenced by immunoSEQ multiplex PCR, and TCRdb holds only the in-frame ones, with some missing. The sample carries about 350,000 clones, about 87% recorded once. Notes on this clone: Its antigen is not identified.

This receptor was obtained from a person aged 18-60 years who received the Ad26.COV2.S COVID-19 vaccine or a placebo. The source was peripheral blood, collected in a trial of Ad26.COV2.S vaccine versus placebo.

CDR3 in DNA: TGTGCCAGCAGCTCAGGGCCTGAGGAGGATCAGCCCCAGCATTTT. Translation: CASSSGPEEDQPQHF. The chain employs TRBV5-4 and TRBJ1-5, with D perhaps TRBD1 (5 bases). CDR3 size: 15 residues. V lost 3 bases and J 5 bases, leaving 15 bases between the germline ends. Germline V gene sequence: CDR1 SGHNT, CDR2 YYREEE (reference sequence).